The 21 T cell receptor beta chains below come from one sample, sequenced in a study of T cell responses to AZD1222 COVID-19 vaccine. Clones were sequenced by immunoSEQ multiplex PCR, and TCRdb holds only the in-frame ones, with some missing. The data show roughly 30,000 clones, with about 80% seen just once and more than 4% held by the top ten. The sequencing used peripheral blood, collected 28 days after the second AZD1222 dose. Every receptor here comes from an adult who received the AZD1222 COVID-19 vaccine.

The CDR3 DNA sequence: TGTGCCAGCAGCCCGTGGGCGGGGGCAGACGGCTACACCTTC. This encodes CASSPWAGADGYTF. This rearrangement joins TRBV7-3 to TRBJ1-2; D might be TRBD1 (6 bases). Germline CDR1 is SGHTA and CDR2 is FQGTGA. Deletions cut 5 bases from V and 8 bases from J, with 18 bases between. This CDR3 is 14 amino acids long. Looking up the rest from reference TRBV7-3 and TRBJ1-2 gives the full variable domain: GAGVSQTPSNKVTEKGKYVELRCDPISGHTALYWYRQSLGQGPEFLIYFQGTGAADDSGLPNDRFFAVRPEGSVSTLKIQRTERGDSAVYLCASSPWAGADGYTFGSGTRLTVV.

The V and J genes are TRBV6-2 or TRBV6-3 and TRBJ2-3, with 8 nucleotides matching TRBD2. The CDR3 sequence is 16 residues long. After removal of 6 bases from V and 2 bases from J, the junction contained 10 bases not matched to a gene. Germline assignment: CDR1 MNHEY and CDR2 SVGEGT. The CDR3 DNA sequence: TGTGCCAGCAGCAACCACCGGCGGGGGGCCACAGATACGCAGTATTTT. Translating gives CASSNHRRGATDTQYF.

The J gene is TRBJ2-1, the V gene TRBV19; a weak D match, TRBD2 (5 bases). The germline V gene encodes CDR1 LNHDA and CDR2 SQIVND (reference sequence). V was shortened by 10 bases and J by 4 bases, with 20 bases between the two germline ends. The CDR3 spans 15 residues. The CDR3 protein is CATLTPGILYNEQFF. CDR3 coding DNA: TGTGCCACCCTGACTCCGGGAATCCTATACAATGAGCAGTTCTTC.

The CDR3 DNA is TGTGCCAGCAGCCCGCCGGGGCGGGCGGGGCGGGACGAGCAGTACTTC. Translation gives CASSPPGRAGRDEQYF. The chain employs TRBV13 and TRBJ2-7; D possibly corresponds to TRBD2 (6 bases). This CDR3 has 16 amino acids. V lost 5 bases and J lost 5, with 22 bases in between. Germline CDR1 is PRHDT and CDR2 is FYEKMQ (reference sequence).

The J gene is TRBJ1-2, the V gene TRBV5-1; 12 nucleotides match TRBD1. From germline, CDR1 is SGHRS and CDR2 YFSETQ. The CDR3 runs to 16 residues. After removal of 4 bases from V and 8 bases from J, the junction contained 12 bases not matched to a gene. The CDR3 is CASSPPGTGGLRGYTF. The CDR3 DNA reads TGCGCCAGCAGCCCCCCCGGGACAGGGGGCCTTCGGGGCTACACCTTC.

The CDR3 coding sequence is TGTGCCAGCAGCCCCGGGTTAGGGGCGAGGGGCTACACCTTC. Protein: CASSPGLGARGYTF. The genes are TRBV5-6 and TRBJ1-2; D might be TRBD1 (5 bases). This CDR3 spans 14 amino acids. Germline V CDR1 and CDR2: SGHDT, YYEEEE. V lost 4 bases, J lost 8 bases, and 18 bases lay in between.

This clone was picked up a small number of times. The chain is built from TRBV5-1 and TRBJ1-5, with D possibly TRBD1 on 5 matching bases. This CDR3 contains 13 residues. Germline V lookup: CDR1 SGHRS, CDR2 YFSETQ. V was cut by 4 bases and J by 4 bases, with 9 bases left in between. The CDR3 sequence is CASSPGINQPQHF. In DNA form, the CDR3 reads TGCGCCAGCAGCCCAGGGATAAATCAGCCCCAGCATTTT. Looking up the rest from reference TRBV5-1 and TRBJ1-5 gives the full variable domain: KAGVTQTPRYLIKTRGQQVTLSCSPISGHRSVSWYQQTPGQGLQFLFEYFSETQRNKGNFPGRFSGRQFSNSRSEMNVSTLELGDSALYLCASSPGINQPQHFGDGTRLSIL.

This clone was detected only a few times. The chain links TRBV6-5 to TRBJ1-2; possibly TRBD1 for D (6 bases). Germline loops: CDR1 MNHEY, CDR2 SVGAGI. V lost 4 bases and J lost 5, with 14 bases in between. The CDR3 contains 14 residues. The CDR3 is CASSFGTGSYGYTF. The CDR3, as DNA: TGTGCCAGCAGTTTTGGAACAGGGTCGTATGGCTACACCTTC.

The rearrangement links TRBV5-5 to TRBJ1-5; maybe TRBD1 (6 bases). V was cut by 4 bases and J by 4 bases, with 18 bases left in between. The germline gives CDR1 SGHKS, CDR2 YYEKEE (reference sequence). The CDR3 is 16 residues long. CDR3 in amino acids: CASSRTGWSGNQPQHF. The CDR3 DNA sequence: TGTGCCAGCAGCCGCACAGGGTGGAGTGGGAATCAGCCCCAGCATTTT.

This chain connects TRBV9 to TRBJ2-5; no reliable D call. The CDR3 is made up of 13 amino acids. CDR1 and CDR2 from the germline V gene are SGDLS and YYNGEE. The ends were cut back, 0 bases at V and 4 bases at J, with 7 bases in the middle. The CDR3 DNA reads as TGTGCCAGCAGCGTAGTGTCCAGAGAGACCCAGTACTTC. Its protein is CASSVVSRETQYF.

J is TRBJ1-4 and V is TRBV7-2, with D hard to call. This CDR3 contains 13 residues. Germline-derived CDR1 and CDR2 are SGHTA and FQGNSA. The V end was cut by 2 bases, the J end by 7 bases, with 8 bases between. The CDR3 reads CASSLNGGEKLFF. In DNA form, the CDR3 reads TGTGCCAGCAGCTTAAACGGCGGTGAAAAACTGTTTTTT. Variable domain in full (rest from reference TRBV7-2 and TRBJ1-4): GAGVSQSPSNKVTEKGKDVELRCDPISGHTALYWYRQSLGQGLEFLIYFQGNSAPDKSGLPSDRFSAERTGGSVSTLTIQRTQQEDSAVYLCASSLNGGEKLFFGSGTQLSVL.

This CDR3 is CASSLRGARGNTEAFF. In DNA form, the CDR3 reads TGTGCCAGCAGCTTACGAGGTGCCAGGGGGAACACTGAAGCTTTCTTT. The gene calls are TRBV7-9 and TRBJ1-1; the D gene is possibly TRBD1 (6 bases). V lost 2 bases, J lost 1 base, and 14 bases lay in between. The CDR3 extends over 16 amino acids. Germline V gene sequence: CDR1 SEHNR, CDR2 FQNEAQ (reference sequence). Filled out from reference TRBV7-9 and TRBJ1-1, the complete variable domain reads DTGVSQNPRHKITKRGQNVTFRCDPISEHNRLYWYRQTLGQGPEFLTYFQNEAQLEKSRLLSDRFSAERPKGSFSTLEIQRTEQGDSAMYLCASSLRGARGNTEAFFGQGTRLTVV.

This chain joins TRBV29-1 and TRBJ2-2; D is possibly TRBD2 (6 bases). V lost 6 bases, J lost 3 bases, and 20 bases lay in between. Looked up from germline, CDR1 is SQVTM and CDR2 is ANQGSEA. The CDR3 covers 16 residues. CDR3 residues: CSVTPGTPRDTGELFF. CDR3 in DNA: TGCAGCGTCACCCCCGGGACTCCCAGGGACACCGGGGAGCTGTTTTTT.

CDR3 protein: CASRTGGAFEAFF. In DNA, the CDR3 is TGTGCCAGCAGGACAGGGGGCGCATTTGAAGCTTTCTTT. This chain joins TRBV6-5 and TRBJ1-1; 10 bases line up with TRBD1. Germline lookup yields CDR1 MNHEY and CDR2 SVGAGI. The CDR3 runs 13 residues. J lost 7 bases, V lost 6 bases, and 5 bases had no gene match.

The chain uses TRBV3-1 (or the pseudogene TRBV3-2) and TRBJ2-7, with a tentative D call TRBD2 (6 bases). The V end lost 0 bases, the J end lost 7 bases, and 19 bases lay between the germline ends. Per the germline V gene, CDR1 is LGHDT and CDR2 is YNNKEL (reference sequence). The CDR3 is 16 residues long. The CDR3 reads CASSQDQATFGREQYF. The CDR3 DNA reads as TGTGCCAGCAGCCAAGATCAGGCTACCTTTGGGAGGGAGCAGTACTTC.

The chain combines TRBV28 with TRBJ2-5; D not certain. The CDR3 extends over 10 amino acids. V was trimmed by 3 bases and J by 6 bases, leaving 2 bases between them. CDR1 and CDR2 from the germline V gene are MDHEN and SYDVKM. The CDR3, as DNA: TGTGCCAGCAGTTTCAAGACCCAGTACTTC. It specifies CASSFKTQYF.

The chain uses TRBV11-3 and TRBJ2-1; 7 nucleotides agree with TRBD2. Germline lookup yields CDR1 SGHNT and CDR2 YENEEA. The junction had 9 bases not matched to a gene; V was cut back by 7 bases and J by 0 bases. The CDR3 spans 16 residues. Here the CDR3 reads CASTTWGRDSYNEQFF. The CDR3 bases are TGTGCCAGCACGACGTGGGGGAGGGACTCCTACAATGAGCAGTTCTTC.

V usage is TRBV5-1 and J usage is TRBJ2-7; 9 bases align to TRBD1. With 5 bases clipped from V and 2 bases from J, the junction kept 8 bases outside the gene matches. The CDR3 runs to 15 residues. The germline CDR1 and CDR2 sequences are SGHRS and YFSETQ. CDR3 amino acids: CASRIRTGETYEQYF. The CDR3 region has the DNA TGCGCCAGCAGGATCAGGACAGGGGAAACCTACGAGCAGTACTTC.

The rearrangement links TRBV19 to TRBJ2-2, with no clear D. The CDR3 is made up of 13 amino acids. The V and J ends lost 1 base and 2 bases respectively, with 2 bases between them. The germline V gene encodes CDR1 LNHDA and CDR2 SQIVND (reference sequence). CDR3 DNA: TGTGCCAGTAGTATAGTCAACACCGGGGAGCTGTTTTTT. This sequence encodes CASSIVNTGELFF.

The chain employs TRBV6-5 and TRBJ1-1; a possible D gene is TRBD1 (6 bases). V was clipped by 5 bases and J by 4 bases, with 14 bases between them. Germline loops: CDR1 MNHEY, CDR2 SVGAGI. The length of the CDR3 is 14 residues. The CDR3 sequence: CASSQTGQSTEAFF. The DNA for the CDR3 is TGTGCCAGCAGTCAGACAGGACAAAGCACTGAAGCTTTCTTT.

The J gene is TRBJ1-1, the V gene TRBV3-1 (or the pseudogene TRBV3-2); D is unclear. The CDR3 contains 14 residues. The germline gives CDR1 LGHDT, CDR2 YNNKEL (reference sequence). V gave up 3 bases and J gave up 3 bases, with 11 bases separating them. The CDR3 DNA sequence: TGTGCCAGCAGCCATCGGTCTAGGGACACTGAAGCTTTCTTT. It yields the protein CASSHRSRDTEAFF.